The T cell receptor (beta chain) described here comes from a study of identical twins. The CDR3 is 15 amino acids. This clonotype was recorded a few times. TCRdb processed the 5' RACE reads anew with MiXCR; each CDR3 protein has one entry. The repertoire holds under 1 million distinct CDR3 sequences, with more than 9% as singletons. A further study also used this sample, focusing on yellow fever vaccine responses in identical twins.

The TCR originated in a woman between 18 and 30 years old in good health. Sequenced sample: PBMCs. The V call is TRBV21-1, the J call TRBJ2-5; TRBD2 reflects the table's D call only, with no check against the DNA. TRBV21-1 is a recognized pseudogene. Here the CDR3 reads CASSSSGAHGGTQYF. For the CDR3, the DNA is TGTGCCAGCAGCAGTTCCGGGGCCCACGGGGGGACCCAGTACTTC.